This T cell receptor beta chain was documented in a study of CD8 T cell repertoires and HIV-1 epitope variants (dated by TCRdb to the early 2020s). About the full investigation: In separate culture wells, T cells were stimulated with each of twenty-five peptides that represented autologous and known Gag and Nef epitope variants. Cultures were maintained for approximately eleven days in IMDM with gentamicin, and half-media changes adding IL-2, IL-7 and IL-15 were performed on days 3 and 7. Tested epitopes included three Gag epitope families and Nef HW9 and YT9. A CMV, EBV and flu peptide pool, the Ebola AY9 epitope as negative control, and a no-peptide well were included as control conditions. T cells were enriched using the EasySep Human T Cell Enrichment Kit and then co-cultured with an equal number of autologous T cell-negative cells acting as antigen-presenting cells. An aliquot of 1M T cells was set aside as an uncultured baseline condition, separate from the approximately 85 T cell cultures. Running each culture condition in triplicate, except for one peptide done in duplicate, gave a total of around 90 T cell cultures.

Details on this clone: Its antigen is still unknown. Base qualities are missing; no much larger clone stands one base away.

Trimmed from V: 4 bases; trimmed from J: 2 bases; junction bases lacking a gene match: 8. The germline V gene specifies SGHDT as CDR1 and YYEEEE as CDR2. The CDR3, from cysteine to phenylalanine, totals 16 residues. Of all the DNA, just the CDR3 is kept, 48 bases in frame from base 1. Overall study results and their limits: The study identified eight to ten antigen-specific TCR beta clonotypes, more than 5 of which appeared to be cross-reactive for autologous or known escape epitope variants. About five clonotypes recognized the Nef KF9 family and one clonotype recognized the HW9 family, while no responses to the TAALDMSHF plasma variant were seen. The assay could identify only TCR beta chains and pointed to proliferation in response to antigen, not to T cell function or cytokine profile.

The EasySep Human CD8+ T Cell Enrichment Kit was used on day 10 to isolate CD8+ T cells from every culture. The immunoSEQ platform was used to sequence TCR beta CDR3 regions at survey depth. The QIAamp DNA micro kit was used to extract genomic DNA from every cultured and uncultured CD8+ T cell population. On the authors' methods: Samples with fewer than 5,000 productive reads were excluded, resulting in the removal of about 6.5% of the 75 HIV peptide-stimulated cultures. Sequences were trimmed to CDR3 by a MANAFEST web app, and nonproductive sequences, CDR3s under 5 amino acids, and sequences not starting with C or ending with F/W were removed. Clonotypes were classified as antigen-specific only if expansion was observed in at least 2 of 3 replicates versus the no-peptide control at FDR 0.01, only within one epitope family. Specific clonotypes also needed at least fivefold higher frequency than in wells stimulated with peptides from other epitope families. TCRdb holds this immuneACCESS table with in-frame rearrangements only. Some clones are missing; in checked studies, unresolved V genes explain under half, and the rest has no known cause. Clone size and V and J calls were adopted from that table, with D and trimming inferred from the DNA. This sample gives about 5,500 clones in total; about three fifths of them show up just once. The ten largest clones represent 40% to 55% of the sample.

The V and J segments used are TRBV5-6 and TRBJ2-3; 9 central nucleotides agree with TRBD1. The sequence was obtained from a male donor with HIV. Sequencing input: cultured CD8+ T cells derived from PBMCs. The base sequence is TGTGCCAGCAGCGCCCCGGGACAGGGATACACAGATACGCAGTATTTT. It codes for CASSAPGQGYTDTQYF.